These 2 T cell receptor beta chains came from one sample sequenced in a study of blood T cell repertoires in COVID-19 (dated by TCRdb to 2020 to 2022). The receptor library was made with the immunoSEQ multiplex PCR assay. In its TCRdb copy, this immuneACCESS table keeps in-frame sequences only and misses some clones. Where compared with another copy, unresolved V genes explain less than half of these, and the others have no known cause. Recorded for this sample are fewer than 250,000 clones; approximately 91% of them occurred a single time. Roughly 6% of the sample is held by the ten biggest clonotypes. Sequenced input: peripheral blood. The receptors derive from a woman aged 40-49 years who had recovered from COVID-19.

The V call is TRBV30, the J call TRBJ2-7; TRBD1 aligns across 7 bases. This CDR3 has 17 amino acids. Germline V gene sequence: CDR1 GTSNPN, CDR2 SVGIG (reference sequence). J gave up 5 bases and V 0 bases, and 16 bases lay outside the gene matches. The CDR3 coding sequence is TGTGCCTGGAGTGTAGGCTTAACAGGGGTTTTGTTGGACGAGCAGTACTTC. Its protein is CAWSVGLTGVLLDEQYF.

This clone was detected once. The CDR3 nucleotides are TGTGCCAGCAGCCCGACAGGGGCCGAGGCCAAAAACATTCAGTACTTC. Its protein product is CASSPTGAEAKNIQYF. The chain uses TRBV9 and TRBJ2-4, with 8 bases that match TRBD1. The CDR3 loop spans 16 amino acids. The J segment lost 1 base and the V segment lost 4 bases, leaving 7 bases of the junction unmatched. CDR1 and CDR2 from the germline V gene are SGDLS and YYNGEE.